This section outlines one TCR beta chain sequence together with its context. The data were obtained in a study of OX40 agonist ivuxolimab in advanced cancers. The CDR3 consists of 15 residues. Trimming removed 8 bases at V and 0 bases at J, with 17 bases between. Per germline, CDR1 MNHNS and CDR2 SASEGT. The method was immunoSEQ multiplex PCR; TCRdb's version includes in-frame clones alone and lacks a portion of them. The table includes 84,000 or so clones, about 93% detected once. The chain is built from TRBV6-1 and TRBJ2-7; D is undetermined. The sample was CD4+ or CD8+ T cells sorted from blood, taken in a trial of the OX40 agonist ivuxolimab. This clonotype originated in an adult with an advanced solid tumor such as melanoma, head and neck, liver or kidney cancer. As DNA, the CDR3 is TGTGCCAGCGGTTCTTTGCTGGCGGCCTCCTACGAGCAGTACTTC. This encodes CASGSLLAASYEQYF.